Described below is a single TCR beta chain sequence and its context. The antigen remains undetermined. This entry belongs to a study of cytomegalovirus exposure and HLA in healthy donors. PCR was performed using 60 Vbeta and 13 Jbeta primers. The protocol was immunoSEQ multiplex PCR, while the TCRdb copy is restricted to in-frame clones and leaves out a portion. The repertoire holds about 180,000 clones, with roughly 78% as singletons. Germline loops: CDR1 MNHNY, CDR2 SVGAGI (reference sequence). Trimming removed 6 bases from V and 4 bases from J; junction bases left unmatched: 6. The CDR3 runs to 14 residues. Study outcomes and limitations: Association with HLA alleles at 0.05 false discovery rate was found for around 17,000 TCR beta sequences in a later analysis. What a later analysis showed was that several of the most significant clusters appeared linked to common viral pathogens. Reports indicate that TCR beta sequences accurately predicted the HLA-A and HLA-B alleles of most subjects. For TCR beta chains, V- and J-gene trimming was later linked to a missense DCLRE1C variant.

The sequenced sample consisted of PBMCs. This chain uses TRBV6-6 with TRBJ1-1; 9 bases match TRBD1. This clonotype was sampled from a woman between 25 and 40 years old in good health and CMV-seronegative. CDR3 residues: CASSDTGGVTEAFF. The CDR3 bases are TGTGCCAGCAGCGACACAGGGGGCGTCACTGAAGCTTTCTTT.